These 11 T cell receptor beta chains share one sample of origin, sequenced in a study of cytomegalovirus exposure and HLA in healthy donors. PCR involved 60 Vbeta and 13 Jbeta primers. TCRdb keeps only in-frame clones here, not all; method: immunoSEQ multiplex PCR. The sample totals 140,000 to 150,000 clones. Sequenced sample: PBMCs. The receptors come from a male donor in good health and CMV-seronegative.

J is TRBJ2-7 and V is TRBV5-6, with TRBD2 identical over 9 bases. Trimming cost V 4 bases and J 4 bases; bases outside gene matches: 18. CDR1 is SGHDT, CDR2 YYEEEE, per germline. The CDR3 spans 18 residues. CDR3 residues: CASSGPPRSSGSLYEQYF. As DNA, the CDR3 is TGTGCCAGCAGCGGGCCCCCCCGGAGTAGCGGGAGTTTGTACGAGCAGTACTTC.

The chain couples TRBV19 to TRBJ1-2; TRBD1 matches at 10 bases. CDR1 and CDR2 (germline): LNHDA, SQIVND (reference sequence). The CDR3 covers 13 residues. After removal of 4 bases from V and 6 bases from J, the junction contained 2 bases not matched to a gene. The CDR3 nucleotides are TGTGCCAGTAGTACGGGACAGGGGAATGGCTACACCTTC. Encoded protein: CASSTGQGNGYTF.

The chain couples TRBV5-6 to TRBJ2-7; a possible D gene is TRBD1 (7 bases). The CDR3 extends over 14 amino acids. CDR1 is SGHDT, CDR2 YYEEEE, per germline. Trimming stripped 2 bases from V and 9 bases from J, with 18 bases between. The CDR3 reads CASSLSPGGGGQYF. The CDR3 DNA reads TGTGCCAGCAGCTTAAGTCCAGGGGGAGGAGGGCAGTACTTC. The full variable domain, rest sourced from reference TRBV5-6 and TRBJ2-7, is DAGVTQSPTHLIKTRGQQVTLRCSPKSGHDTVSWYQQALGQGPQFIFQYYEEEERQRGNFPDRFSGHQFPNYSSELNVNALLLGDSALYLCASSLSPGGGGQYFGPGTRLTVT.

The rearrangement links TRBV4-2 to TRBJ2-1; maybe TRBD2 (6 bases). Trimming shortened V by 4 bases and J by 0 bases, and 13 bases separated the two germline ends. Germline lookup yields CDR1 LGHNA and CDR2 YNFKEQ. The CDR3 spans 16 residues. DNA for the CDR3: TGTGCCAGCAGCCCTTCCAGGGACTCCTCCTACAATGAGCAGTTCTTC. Translated, it gives CASSPSRDSSYNEQFF.

CDR3 sequence (DNA): TGCGCCAGCAGCCAAGACGTGGCACATCCCTATGGCTACACCTTC. Protein: CASSQDVAHPYGYTF. The rearrangement links TRBV4-3 to TRBJ1-2; D unresolved. V gave up 0 bases and J gave up 4 bases, with 12 bases separating them. CDR1 is LGHNA and CDR2 is YSLEER in the germline V gene. The CDR3 is made up of 15 amino acids.

This chain uses TRBV7-2 with TRBJ2-1, with D possibly being TRBD2 (6 bases). Germline CDR1 SGHTA, CDR2 FQGNSA. The CDR3 has 15 residues. V lost 2 bases, J lost 7 bases, and 15 bases lay in between. CDR3 residues: CASSLHGGISNEQFF. The CDR3 DNA reads TGTGCCAGCAGCTTACACGGGGGAATTTCTAATGAGCAGTTCTTC.

The V call is TRBV9, the J call TRBJ1-2; D call uncertain. Germline assignment: CDR1 SGDLS and CDR2 YYNGEE. V lost 4 bases to trimming and J lost 0 bases, with 13 bases between them. CDR3 length equals 15 residues. CDR3 region: CASSPTAAANYGYTF. CDR3 DNA: TGTGCCAGCAGCCCAACAGCGGCAGCTAACTATGGCTACACCTTC.

For the CDR3, the DNA is TGTGCCAGCTCACCGGGGCTAAGGGGAGATACGCAGTATTTT. This translates into CASSPGLRGDTQYF. The chain joins TRBV18 to TRBJ2-3; D might be TRBD1 (5 bases). The V and J ends lost 3 bases and 5 bases respectively, with 12 bases between them. The CDR3 is 14 residues long. CDR1 and CDR2 from the germline V gene are KGHSH and LQKENI.

This chain joins TRBV6-5 and TRBJ1-2, with 7 bases lining up with TRBD1. Germline V gives CDR1 MNHEY, CDR2 SVGAGI. The V gene end was trimmed by 0 bases and the J gene end by 2 bases; junction bases not matched to a gene: 3. The CDR3 runs 15 residues. The CDR3 DNA reads as TGTGCCAGCAGTTACTCGAGGGACAGAAACTATGGCTACACCTTC. Residues: CASSYSRDRNYGYTF.

The V gene is TRBV30, the J gene TRBJ2-7; the match to TRBD2 covers 9 bases. CDR3 length: 15 amino acids. The germline V gene encodes CDR1 GTSNPN and CDR2 SVGIG (reference sequence). Trimming at V came to 4 bases and at J to 1 base, leaving 8 bases not matched to a gene. CDR3 coding DNA: TGTGCCTGGACTGTAGCGGGAGCGTTGTCCTACGAGCAGTACTTC. Translated: CAWTVAGALSYEQYF. The full variable domain, with the rest looked up from reference TRBV30 and TRBJ2-7, is SQTIHQWPATLVQPVGSPLSLECTVEGTSNPNLYWYRQAAGRGLQLLFYSVGIGQISSEVPQNLSASRPQDRQFILSSKKLLLSDSGFYLCAWTVAGALSYEQYFGPGTRLTVT.

This sequence joins TRBV14 and TRBJ1-1; D is unclear. CDR3 length: 15 residues. Trimming cost V 8 bases and J 1 base, with 17 bases left between them. The germline V gene encodes CDR1 SGHDN and CDR2 FVKESK. CDR3 in amino acids: CASLTPGNQNTEAFF. The CDR3 nucleotides are TGTGCCAGCCTTACCCCGGGGAATCAGAACACTGAAGCTTTCTTT. The full variable domain, in which reference TRBV14 and TRBJ1-1 provide the parts outside the CDR3, is EAGVTQFPSHSVIEKGQTVTLRCDPISGHDNLYWYRRVMGKEIKFLLHFVKESKQDESGMPNNRFLAERTGGTYSTLKVQPAELEDSGVYFCASLTPGNQNTEAFFGQGTRLTVV.